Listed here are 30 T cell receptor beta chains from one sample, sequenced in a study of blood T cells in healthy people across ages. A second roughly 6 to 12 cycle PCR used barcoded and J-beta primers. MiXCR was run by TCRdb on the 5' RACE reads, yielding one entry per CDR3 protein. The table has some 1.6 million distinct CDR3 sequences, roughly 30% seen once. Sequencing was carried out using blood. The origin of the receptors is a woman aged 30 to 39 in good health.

CDR3 residues: CAISLRTGRLVYEQYF. In nucleotides, the CDR3 is TGTGCCATTTCGCTGAGGACAGGGCGCTTGGTATACGAGCAGTACTTC. The V and J genes are TRBV21-1 and TRBJ2-7; the table's D call TRBD1 went unverified against the DNA. TRBV21-1 is labeled a pseudogene. This CDR3 is built from 16 residues.

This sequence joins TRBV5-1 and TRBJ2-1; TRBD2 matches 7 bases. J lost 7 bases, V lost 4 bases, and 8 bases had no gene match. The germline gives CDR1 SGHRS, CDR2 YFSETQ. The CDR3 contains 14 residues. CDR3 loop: CASSGDGGKNEQFF. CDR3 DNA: TGCGCCAGCAGCGGGGACGGGGGGAAGAATGAGCAGTTCTTC.

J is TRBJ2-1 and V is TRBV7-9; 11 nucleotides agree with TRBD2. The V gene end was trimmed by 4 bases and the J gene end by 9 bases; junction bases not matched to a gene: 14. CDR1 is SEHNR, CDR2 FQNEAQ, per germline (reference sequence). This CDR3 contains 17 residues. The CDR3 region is CASSWNAGLAVDGEQFF. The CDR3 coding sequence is TGTGCCAGCAGCTGGAATGCGGGACTAGCGGTCGATGGTGAGCAGTTCTTC.

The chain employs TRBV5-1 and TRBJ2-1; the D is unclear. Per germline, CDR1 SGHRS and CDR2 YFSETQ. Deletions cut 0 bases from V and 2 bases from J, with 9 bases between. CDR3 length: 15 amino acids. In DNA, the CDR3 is TGCGCCAGCAGCTTGGTAGGATTACCCTACAATGAGCAGTTCTTC. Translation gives CASSLVGLPYNEQFF.

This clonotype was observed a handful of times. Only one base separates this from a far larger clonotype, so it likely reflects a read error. The CDR3 nucleotides are TGTGCCACCAGTTACGGAGAGACCCAGTACTTC. Protein product: CATSYGETQYF. This chain joins TRBV24-1 and TRBJ2-5; the D is unclear. Trimming removed 6 bases at V and 4 bases at J, with 5 bases between. The CDR3 covers 11 residues. Per the germline V gene, CDR1 is KGHDR and CDR2 is SFDVKD.

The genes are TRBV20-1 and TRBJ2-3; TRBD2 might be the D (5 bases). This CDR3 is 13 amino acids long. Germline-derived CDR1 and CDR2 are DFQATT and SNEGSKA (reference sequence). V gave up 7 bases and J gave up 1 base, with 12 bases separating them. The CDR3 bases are TGCAGTGGAGGGATTGGGGGCACAGATACGCAGTATTTT. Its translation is CSGGIGGTDTQYF.

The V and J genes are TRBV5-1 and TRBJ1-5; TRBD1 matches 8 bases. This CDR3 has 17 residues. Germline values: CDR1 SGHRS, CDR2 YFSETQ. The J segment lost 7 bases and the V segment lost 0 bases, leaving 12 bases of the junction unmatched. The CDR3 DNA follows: TGCGCCAGCAGCTTGGTGGCAGGGGGCTCGGTGTCCCAGCCCCAGCATTTT. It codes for CASSLVAGGSVSQPQHF.

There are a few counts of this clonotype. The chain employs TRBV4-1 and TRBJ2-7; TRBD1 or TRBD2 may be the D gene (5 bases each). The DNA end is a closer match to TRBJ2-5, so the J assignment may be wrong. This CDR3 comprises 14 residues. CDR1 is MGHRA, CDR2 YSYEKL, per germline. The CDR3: CASPLTGCGETQYF. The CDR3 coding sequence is TGCGCCAGCCCCCTTACAGGCTGCGGGGAGACCCAGTACTTC.

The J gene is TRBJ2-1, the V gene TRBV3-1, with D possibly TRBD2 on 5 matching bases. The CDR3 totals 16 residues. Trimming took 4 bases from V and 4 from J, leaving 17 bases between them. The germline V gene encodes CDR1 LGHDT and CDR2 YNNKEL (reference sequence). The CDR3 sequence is CASSLEGGGRYNEQFF. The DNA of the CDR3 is TGTGCCAGCAGCCTTGAGGGCGGAGGTCGATACAATGAGCAGTTCTTC.

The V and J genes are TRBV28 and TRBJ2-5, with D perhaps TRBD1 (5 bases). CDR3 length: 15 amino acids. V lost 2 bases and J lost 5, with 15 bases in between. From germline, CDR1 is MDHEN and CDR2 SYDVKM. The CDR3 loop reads CASSLPTDRRETQYF. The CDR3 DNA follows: TGTGCCAGCAGTTTACCAACAGACAGAAGGGAGACCCAGTACTTC. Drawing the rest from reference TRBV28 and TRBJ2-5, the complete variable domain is DVKVTQSSRYLVKRTGEKVFLECVQDMDHENMFWYRQDPGLGLRLIYFSYDVKMKEKGDIPEGYSVSREKKERFSLILESASTNQTSMYLCASSLPTDRRETQYFGPGTRLLVL.

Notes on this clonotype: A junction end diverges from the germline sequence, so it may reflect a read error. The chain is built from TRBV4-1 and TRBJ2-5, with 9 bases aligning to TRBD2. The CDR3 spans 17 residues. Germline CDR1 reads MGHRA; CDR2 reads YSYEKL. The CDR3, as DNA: TGCGCCAGCTGCCAAGATCTAAGCGGGGGGTTCCAAGAGACCCAGTACTTC. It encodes CASCQDLSGGFQETQYF.

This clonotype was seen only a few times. The CDR3 protein is CASSSPGQGNEQFF. CDR3 sequence (DNA): TGCGCCAGCAGCTCCCCTGGACAGGGAAATGAGCAGTTCTTC. The V call is TRBV5-1, the J call TRBJ2-1; TRBD1 matches 8 bases. V shed 3 bases and J 7 bases; nucleotides not matched to a gene: 6. CDR3 size: 14 residues. Germline V gives CDR1 SGHRS, CDR2 YFSETQ.

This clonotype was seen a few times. CDR3 in DNA: TGCGCCAGCAGCCGCCTATGGGACAGGGGCGGAGAGACCCAGTACTTC. This sequence encodes CASSRLWDRGGETQYF. V and J are TRBV4-1 and TRBJ2-5, with 10 positions matching TRBD1. Germline V lookup: CDR1 MGHRA, CDR2 YSYEKL. The V segment lost 4 bases and the J segment 4 bases; nucleotides outside the gene matches: 9. CDR3 length equals 16 residues.

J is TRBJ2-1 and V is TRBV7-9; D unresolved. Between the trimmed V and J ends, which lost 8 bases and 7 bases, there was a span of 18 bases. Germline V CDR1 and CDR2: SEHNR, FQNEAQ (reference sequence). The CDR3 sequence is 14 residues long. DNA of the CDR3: TGTGCCAGCTCTAAGGACGTTACCCCAAATGAGCAGTTCTTC. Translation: CASSKDVTPNEQFF. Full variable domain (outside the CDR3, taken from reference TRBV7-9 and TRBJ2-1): DTGVSQNPRHKITKRGQNVTFRCDPISEHNRLYWYRQTLGQGPEFLTYFQNEAQLEKSRLLSDRFSAERPKGSFSTLEIQRTEQGDSAMYLCASSKDVTPNEQFFGPGTRLTVL.

CDR3 protein: CASSLGAGGPLHF. As DNA, the CDR3 is TGTGCCAGCAGCCTGGGGGCGGGGGGACCCCTCCACTTT. The chain is built from TRBV5-6 and TRBJ1-6; possible D gene TRBD1, 6 bases. This CDR3 spans 13 amino acids. V lost 4 bases to trimming and J lost 12 bases, with 14 bases between them. The germline V gene encodes CDR1 SGHDT and CDR2 YYEEEE.

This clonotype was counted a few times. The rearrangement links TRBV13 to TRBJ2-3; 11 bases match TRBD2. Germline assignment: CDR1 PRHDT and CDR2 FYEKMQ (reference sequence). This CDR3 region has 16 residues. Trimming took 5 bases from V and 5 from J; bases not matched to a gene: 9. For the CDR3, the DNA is TGTGCCAGCAGCGAGAAGACTAGCGGGGTCATAGATACGCAGTATTTT. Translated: CASSEKTSGVIDTQYF.

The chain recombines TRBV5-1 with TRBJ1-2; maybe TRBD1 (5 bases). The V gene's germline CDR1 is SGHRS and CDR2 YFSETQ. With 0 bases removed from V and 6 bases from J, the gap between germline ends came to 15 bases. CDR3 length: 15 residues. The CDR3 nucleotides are TGCGCCAGCAGCTTGGGACGGACATTACAAGATGGCTACACCTTC. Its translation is CASSLGRTLQDGYTF.

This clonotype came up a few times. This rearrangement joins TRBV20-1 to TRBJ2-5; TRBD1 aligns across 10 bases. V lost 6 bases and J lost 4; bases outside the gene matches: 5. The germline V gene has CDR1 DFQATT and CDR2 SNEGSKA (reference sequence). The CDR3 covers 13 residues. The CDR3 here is CSAWTGGGETQYF. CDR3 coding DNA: TGCAGTGCATGGACAGGGGGAGGAGAGACCCAGTACTTC.

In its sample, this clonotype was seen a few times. For the CDR3, the DNA is TGTGCCAGCAGCTTTCTAGCGGGAGGGCTTAGAAATGAGCAGTTCTTC. Residues: CASSFLAGGLRNEQFF. This chain links TRBV7-2 with TRBJ2-1; 12 bases agree with TRBD2. Germline lookup yields CDR1 SGHTA and CDR2 FQGNSA. J lost 7 bases, V lost 3 bases, and 7 bases had no gene match. This CDR3 region has 16 residues.

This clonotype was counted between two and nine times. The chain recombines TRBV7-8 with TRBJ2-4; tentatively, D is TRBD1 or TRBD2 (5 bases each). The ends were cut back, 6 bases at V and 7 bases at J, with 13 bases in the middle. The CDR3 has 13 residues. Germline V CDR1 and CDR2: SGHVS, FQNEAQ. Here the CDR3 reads CASSPTRENIQYF. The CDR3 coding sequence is TGTGCCAGCAGTCCCACCAGGGAGAACATTCAGTACTTC.

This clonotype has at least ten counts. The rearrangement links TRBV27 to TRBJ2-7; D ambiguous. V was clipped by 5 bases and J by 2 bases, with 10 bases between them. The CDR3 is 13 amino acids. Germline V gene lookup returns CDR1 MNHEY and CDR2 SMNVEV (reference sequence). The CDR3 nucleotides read TGTGCCAGCAGTCCAACAAGTACCTACGAGCAGTACTTC. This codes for CASSPTSTYEQYF.

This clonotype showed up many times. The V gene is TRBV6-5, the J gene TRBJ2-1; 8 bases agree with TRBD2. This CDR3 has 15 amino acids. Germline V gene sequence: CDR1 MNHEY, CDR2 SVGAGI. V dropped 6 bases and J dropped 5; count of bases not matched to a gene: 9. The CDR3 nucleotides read TGTGCCAGCAGCCCTTCGGTAGCGGGGCACAATGAGCAGTTCTTC. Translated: CASSPSVAGHNEQFF.

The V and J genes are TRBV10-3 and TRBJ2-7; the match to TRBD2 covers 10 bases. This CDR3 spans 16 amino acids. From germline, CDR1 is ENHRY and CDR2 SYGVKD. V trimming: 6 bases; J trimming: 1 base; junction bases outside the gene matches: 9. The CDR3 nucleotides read TGTGCCATCAGCTTAGGCGTAGCGGGGGGTTCCTACGAGCAGTACTTC. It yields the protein CAISLGVAGGSYEQYF.

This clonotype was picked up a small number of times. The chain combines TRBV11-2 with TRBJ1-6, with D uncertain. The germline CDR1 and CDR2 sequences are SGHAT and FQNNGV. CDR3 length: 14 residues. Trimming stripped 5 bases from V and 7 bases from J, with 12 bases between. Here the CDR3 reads CASSGLGQNSPLHF. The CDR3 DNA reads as TGTGCCAGCAGCGGCCTTGGGCAGAATTCACCCCTCCACTTT. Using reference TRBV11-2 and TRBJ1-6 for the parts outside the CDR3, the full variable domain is EAGVAQSPRYKIIEKRQSVAFWCNPISGHATLYWYQQILGQGPKLLIQFQNNGVVDDSQLPKDRFSAERLKGVDSTLKIQPAKLEDSAVYLCASSGLGQNSPLHFGNGTRLTVT.

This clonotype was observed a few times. This CDR3 reads CASSRNKGGSDTQYF. CDR3 in DNA: TGCGCCAGCAGCCGAAACAAGGGAGGGTCAGATACGCAGTATTTT. This chain links TRBV4-1 with TRBJ2-3, with 7 bases matching TRBD2. Germline CDR1 reads MGHRA; CDR2 reads YSYEKL. The CDR3 extends over 15 amino acids. V was clipped by 4 bases and J by 4 bases; unmatched bases: 8.

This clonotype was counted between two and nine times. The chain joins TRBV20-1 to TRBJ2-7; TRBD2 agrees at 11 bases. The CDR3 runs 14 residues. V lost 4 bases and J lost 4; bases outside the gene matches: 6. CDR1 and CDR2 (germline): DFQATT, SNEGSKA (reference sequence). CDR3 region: CSAIHSGREYEQYF. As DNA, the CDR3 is TGCAGTGCTATACATAGCGGGAGGGAATACGAGCAGTACTTC.

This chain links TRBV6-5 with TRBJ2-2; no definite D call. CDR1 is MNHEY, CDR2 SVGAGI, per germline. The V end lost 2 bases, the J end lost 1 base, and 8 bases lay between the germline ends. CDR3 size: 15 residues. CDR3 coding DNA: TGTGCCAGCAGTTACCTCGCTTTGAACACCGGGGAGCTGTTTTTT. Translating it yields CASSYLALNTGELFF.

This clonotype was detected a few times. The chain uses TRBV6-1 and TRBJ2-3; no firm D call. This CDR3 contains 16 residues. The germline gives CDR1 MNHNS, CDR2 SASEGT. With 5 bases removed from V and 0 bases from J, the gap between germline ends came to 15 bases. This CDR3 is CASSLHRGTSTDTQYF. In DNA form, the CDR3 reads TGTGCCAGCAGTCTTCACAGAGGAACTAGCACAGATACGCAGTATTTT.

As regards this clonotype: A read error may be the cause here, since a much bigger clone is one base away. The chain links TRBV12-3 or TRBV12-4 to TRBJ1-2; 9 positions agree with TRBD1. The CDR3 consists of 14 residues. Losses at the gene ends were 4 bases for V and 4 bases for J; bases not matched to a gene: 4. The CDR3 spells CASSSRQGGYGYTF. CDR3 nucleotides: TGTGCCAGCAGTTCCCGACAGGGGGGCTATGGCTACACCTTC.

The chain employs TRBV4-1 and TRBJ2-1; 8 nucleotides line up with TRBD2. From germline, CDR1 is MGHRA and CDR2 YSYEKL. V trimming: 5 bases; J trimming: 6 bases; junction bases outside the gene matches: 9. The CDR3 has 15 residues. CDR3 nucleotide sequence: TGCGCCAGCAGCTTCGTTGCGCTAGCGGGCAATGAGCAGTTCTTC. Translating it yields CASSFVALAGNEQFF.